The source of this T cell receptor beta chain is a study of post-analysis software for immune sequencing data. Study-wide results and limits: Compared with controls, patients had more of about five TRBV segments, including TRBV5-6, TRBV5-1 and TRBV20-1.

Unique molecular identifiers were built into the TCR beta cDNA libraries. TCRdb itself ran the PCR reads through MiXCR, one entry per CDR3 protein. The table has 650,000 to 850,000 distinct CDR3 sequences, under 60% seen once. With respect to this clonotype: The antigen is unknown. Mismatch with germline at one junction end may stem from a read error.

This CDR3 has 13 amino acids. Germline-derived CDR1 and CDR2 are SGHTA and FQGNSA. The sequencing input was blood. The TCR comes from a girl between 10 and 17 years old with multiple sclerosis. The gene calls are TRBV7-2 and TRBJ1-4, with unresolved D. The CDR3 DNA sequence: TGTGCCAGCAGCTTCGACCCGAATGAAAAACGGTTTTTT. It translates to CASSFDPNEKRFF.